These 7 T cell receptor beta chains were all obtained from the same sample, sequenced in a study of beta chain features in type 1 diabetes. The authors reverse transcribed all of the isolated RNA, so sequencing captured expressed TCRB transcripts. Sequencing used immunoSEQ multiplex PCR; TCRdb keeps in-frame clones, though not all of them. The data hold under 950,000 clones, with 17% observed a single time. Sequenced input: naive CD4+ T cells from blood. The receptors here all came from a woman aged 18-30 years in good health.

The table lists this clone with a count of one. The chain carries TRBV28 and TRBJ1-1; 8 bases fit TRBD1. This CDR3 has 15 residues. The ends lost 7 bases at V and 1 base at J; junction bases unmatched: 8. Germline CDR1 is MDHEN and CDR2 is SYDVKM. The CDR3 DNA reads as TGTGCCAGCACGGGGCCAGGGGGCAAGAACACTGAAGCTTTCTTT. Its translation: CASTGPGGKNTEAFF.

A few counts support this clone. V gene TRBV9 combines with J gene TRBJ2-3, with 8 bases that match TRBD2. Germline V gives CDR1 SGDLS, CDR2 YYNGEE. V shed 3 bases, J shed 6 bases, and the junction held 9 bases outside the gene matches. This CDR3 has 15 amino acids. DNA of the CDR3: TGTGCCAGCAGCGCCGACGGGACTAGTCTCGATACGCAGTATTTT. The encoded protein is CASSADGTSLDTQYF.

This clone was counted a few times. V gene TRBV28 combines with J gene TRBJ2-2; 10 nucleotides match TRBD2. J was trimmed by 4 bases and V by 2 bases; bases with no gene match: 19. The CDR3 runs 21 residues. Per germline, CDR1 MDHEN and CDR2 SYDVKM. This CDR3 reads CASSLRRGSSGSSFTTGELFF. Written as DNA, the CDR3 is TGTGCCAGCAGTTTACGTAGGGGATCTAGCGGGAGTAGCTTTACCACCGGGGAGCTGTTTTTT.

The chain uses TRBV7-9 and TRBJ2-3, with 8 nucleotides matching TRBD1. This CDR3 has 14 amino acids. Germline CDR1 and CDR2: SEHNR and FQNEAQ (reference sequence). The V gene end was trimmed by 4 bases and the J gene end by 3 bases; junction bases not matched to a gene: 3. The CDR3, as DNA: TGTGCCAGCAGCTACACAGGGGGAACAGATACGCAGTATTTT. Its protein is CASSYTGGTDTQYF.

This clone was found a few times. The J gene is TRBJ2-1, the V gene TRBV13, with D possibly matching TRBD1 (6 bases). V dropped 5 bases and J dropped 4 bases, with 18 bases sitting between them. CDR3 length: 16 residues. Per germline, CDR1 PRHDT and CDR2 FYEKMQ (reference sequence). As DNA, the CDR3 is TGTGCCAGCAGCCTCCGGGTGGGGGCAGGGTACAATGAGCAGTTCTTC. Translation gives CASSLRVGAGYNEQFF.

In its sample, this clone was seen a few times. V and J are TRBV5-4 and TRBJ2-7; TRBD1 aligns across 8 bases. The CDR3 totals 15 residues. V was pared by 3 bases and J by 6 bases, with 11 bases of the junction left unmatched. CDR1 and CDR2 (germline): SGHNT, YYREEE (reference sequence). The chain's CDR3 is CASSSDGQGRSEQYF. The CDR3 DNA reads TGTGCCAGCAGCTCGGATGGACAGGGTCGTTCCGAGCAGTACTTC.

This chain links TRBV7-2 with TRBJ2-7; D call uncertain. Per the germline V gene, CDR1 is SGHTA and CDR2 is FQGNSA. V was shortened by 4 bases and J by 6 bases, with 16 bases between the two germline ends. This CDR3 comprises 14 residues. CDR3 loop: CASSSTLGIFEQYF. The CDR3 nucleotides read TGTGCCAGCAGCTCGACCCTGGGGATCTTCGAGCAGTACTTC.